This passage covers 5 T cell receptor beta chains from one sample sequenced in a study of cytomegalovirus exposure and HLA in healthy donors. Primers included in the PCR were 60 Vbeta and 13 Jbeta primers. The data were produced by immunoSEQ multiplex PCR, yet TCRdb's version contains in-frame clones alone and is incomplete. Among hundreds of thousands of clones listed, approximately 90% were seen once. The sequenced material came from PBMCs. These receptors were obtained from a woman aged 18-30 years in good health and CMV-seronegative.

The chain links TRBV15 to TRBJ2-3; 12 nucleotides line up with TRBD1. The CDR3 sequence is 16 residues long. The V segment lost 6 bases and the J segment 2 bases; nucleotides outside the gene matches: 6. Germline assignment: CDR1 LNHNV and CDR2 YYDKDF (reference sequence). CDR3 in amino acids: CATSTGTGGITDTQYF. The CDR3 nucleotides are TGTGCCACCAGTACCGGGACAGGGGGCATCACAGATACGCAGTATTTT.

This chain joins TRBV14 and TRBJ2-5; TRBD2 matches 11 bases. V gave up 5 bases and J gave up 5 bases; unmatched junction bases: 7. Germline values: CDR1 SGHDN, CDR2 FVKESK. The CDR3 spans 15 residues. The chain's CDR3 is CASSTLAGGPETQYF. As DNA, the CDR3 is TGTGCCAGCAGCACATTAGCGGGGGGGCCGGAGACCCAGTACTTC.

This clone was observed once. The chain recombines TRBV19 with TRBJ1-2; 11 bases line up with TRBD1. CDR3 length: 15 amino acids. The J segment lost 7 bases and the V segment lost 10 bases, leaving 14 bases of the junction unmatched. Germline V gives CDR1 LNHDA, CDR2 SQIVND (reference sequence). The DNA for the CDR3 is TGTGCCACCTCGGACAGGGGGCGTCGATTGTCTGGCTACACCTTC. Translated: CATSDRGRRLSGYTF.

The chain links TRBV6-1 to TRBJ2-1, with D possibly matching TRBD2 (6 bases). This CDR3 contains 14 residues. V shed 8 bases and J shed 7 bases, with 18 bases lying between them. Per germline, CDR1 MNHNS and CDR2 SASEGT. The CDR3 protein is CASGLALRSNEQFF. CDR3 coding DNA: TGTGCCAGCGGTCTAGCGTTGAGGTCGAATGAGCAGTTCTTC.

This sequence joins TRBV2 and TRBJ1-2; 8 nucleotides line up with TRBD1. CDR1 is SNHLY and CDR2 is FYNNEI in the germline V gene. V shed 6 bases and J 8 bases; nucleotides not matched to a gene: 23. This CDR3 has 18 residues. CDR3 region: CASRVTGTGTTVSIGYTF. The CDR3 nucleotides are TGTGCCAGCAGGGTCACGGGGACAGGAACTACGGTCTCTATCGGCTACACCTTC.